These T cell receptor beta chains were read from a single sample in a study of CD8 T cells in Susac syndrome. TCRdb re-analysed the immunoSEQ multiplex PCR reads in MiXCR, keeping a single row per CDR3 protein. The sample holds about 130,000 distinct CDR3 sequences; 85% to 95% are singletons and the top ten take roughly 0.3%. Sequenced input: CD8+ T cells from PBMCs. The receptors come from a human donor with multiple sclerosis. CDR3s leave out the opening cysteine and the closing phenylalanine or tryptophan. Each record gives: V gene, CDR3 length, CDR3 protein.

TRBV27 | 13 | ASSLRQGLTGELF
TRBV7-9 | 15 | ASSLQILSDRIPEAF
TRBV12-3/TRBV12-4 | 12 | ASSFLGGNQPQH
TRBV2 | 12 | ASLHRSSTDTQY
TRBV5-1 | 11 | ASRLASTGELF
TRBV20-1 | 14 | SARAWDNSSYNEQF
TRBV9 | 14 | ASSVSGGVSTDTQY
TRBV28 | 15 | ASTSEKVAPTNEKLF
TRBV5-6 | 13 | ASSLAARGPYEQY
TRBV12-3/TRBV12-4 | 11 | ASSSRFYNEQF
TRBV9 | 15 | ASSVGSGRPRAETQY
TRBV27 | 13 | ASSSRGGGSTEAF
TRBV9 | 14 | ASSVETSGRNNEQF
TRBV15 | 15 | ATSSPGQGVSTDTQY
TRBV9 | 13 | ASSAVGQANSPLH
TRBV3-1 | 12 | ASSPRRGQETQY
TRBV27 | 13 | ASSLYRRVTGELF
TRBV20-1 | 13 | SARDPWDHQETQY
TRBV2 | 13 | ASKHPDSSPFGYT
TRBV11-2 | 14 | ASSLGPARVQETQY
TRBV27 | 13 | ASSLPARGTGELF
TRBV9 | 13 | ASSVGTSVADTQY
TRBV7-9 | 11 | ASSFTGGNEQY
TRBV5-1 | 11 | ASRSGPADTQY
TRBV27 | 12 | ASCPDRNRAEAF